These 24 T cell receptor beta chains share one sample of origin, sequenced in a study of Graves' ophthalmopathy and Graves' hyperthyroidism. The TCR beta CDR3 regions underwent amplification from RNA transcripts. First-round RT-PCR with HTBI primers preceded a second-round multiplex PCR. TCRdb ran MiXCR on the multiplex PCR reads and lists one entry per CDR3 protein. This repertoire shows over a million distinct CDR3 sequences, 35% to 40% found once; its top ten account for over 8.5%. Sequences were obtained from peripheral blood or thyroid tissue (not recorded which). All receptors come from an adult man with Graves' hyperthyroidism.

V is TRBV10-3 and J is TRBJ1-6; D remains ambiguous. Germline V gene lookup returns CDR1 ENHRY and CDR2 SYGVKD. There are 12 residues in the CDR3. The V gene lost 5 bases and the J gene lost 6 bases, with 5 bases spanning the gap. The CDR3 protein is CAISYANSPLHF. The CDR3 DNA is TGTGCCATCAGTTACGCTAATTCACCCCTCCACTTT.

This chain connects TRBV29-1 to TRBJ2-2, with 10 bases aligning to TRBD2. V lost 5 bases, J lost 6 bases, and 6 bases stayed unmatched. Germline V gene data show CDR1 as SQVTM and CDR2 as ANQGSEA. The CDR3 sequence is 14 residues long. The CDR3 spells CSVTGTSVPGELFF. The CDR3 coding sequence is TGCAGCGTTACCGGGACTAGCGTACCCGGGGAGCTGTTTTTT.

This clonotype has a handful of counts. J is TRBJ2-2 and V is TRBV7-9; D uncertain. Germline CDR1 SEHNR, CDR2 FQNEAQ (reference sequence). The CDR3 runs 11 residues. V lost 9 bases and J lost 10, with 12 bases in between. The CDR3 region is CASSRGQELFF. Written as DNA, the CDR3 is TGTGCCAGTTCGAGAGGTCAGGAGCTGTTTTTT.

This clonotype was seen once. Since a much larger clone is just one base distant, this may be a read error. The rearrangement links TRBV20-1 to TRBJ2-7; D gene ambiguous. Trimming cost V 1 base and J 3 bases, with 7 bases left between them. Germline assignment: CDR1 DFQATT and CDR2 SNEGSKA (reference sequence). The CDR3 spans 12 residues. CDR3 DNA: TGCAGTGCTAGAGGGTCCGTCTACGAGCAGTACTTC. It encodes CSARGSVYEQYF.

The chain has TRBV30 and TRBJ1-2; D unclear. V lost 1 base to trimming and J lost 4 bases, with 4 bases between them. The CDR3 runs 11 residues. In germline, CDR1 is GTSNPN, CDR2 SVGIG (reference sequence). DNA of the CDR3: TGTGCCTGGAGTGCGCTCTATGGCTACACCTTC. It specifies CAWSALYGYTF.

This clonotype was recorded many times. The chain joins TRBV29-1 to TRBJ2-7; D may be TRBD2 (5 bases). CDR1 and CDR2 from the germline V gene are SQVTM and ANQGSEA. Trimming pared 2 bases from V and 6 bases from J, leaving 17 bases between. The CDR3 length is 14 residues. CDR3 amino acids: CSVEHPGKEPEQYF. DNA for the CDR3: TGCAGCGTTGAACATCCGGGGAAAGAACCCGAGCAGTACTTC.

The chain couples TRBV28 to TRBJ2-7; tentative D call: TRBD2 (5 bases). The germline CDR1 and CDR2 sequences are MDHEN and SYDVKM. Deletions cut 2 bases from V and 4 bases from J, with 15 bases between. CDR3 length equals 15 residues. Written as DNA, the CDR3 is TGTGCCAGCAGTTTAGGTTCGGCTAGCCGATACGAGCAGTACTTC. This gives the protein CASSLGSASRYEQYF. Combining the CDR3 with reference TRBV28 and TRBJ2-7 gives the whole variable domain DVKVTQSSRYLVKRTGEKVFLECVQDMDHENMFWYRQDPGLGLRLIYFSYDVKMKEKGDIPEGYSVSREKKERFSLILESASTNQTSMYLCASSLGSASRYEQYFGPGTRLTVT.

Many counts were recorded for this clonotype. The chain combines TRBV29-1 with TRBJ1-2; D remains ambiguous. The CDR3 is 12 amino acids. V was clipped by 4 bases and J by 4 bases, with 10 bases between them. CDR1 is SQVTM and CDR2 is ANQGSEA in the germline V gene. CDR3 region: CSVVTALYGYTF. The CDR3 bases are TGCAGCGTTGTCACGGCCCTCTATGGCTACACCTTC.

In its sample, this clonotype was seen many times. DNA of the CDR3: TGTGCCAGCAGCTTAGCGGCCCACTATGGCTACACCTTC. As protein: CASSLAAHYGYTF. The rearrangement joins TRBV7-9 to TRBJ1-2; D is unclear. The CDR3 runs to 13 residues. Germline values: CDR1 SEHNR, CDR2 FQNEAQ (reference sequence). The V and J ends lost 0 bases and 3 bases respectively, with 5 bases between them. The full variable domain, its missing parts supplied by reference TRBV7-9 and TRBJ1-2, is DTGVSQNPRHKITKRGQNVTFRCDPISEHNRLYWYRQTLGQGPEFLTYFQNEAQLEKSRLLSDRFSAERPKGSFSTLEIQRTEQGDSAMYLCASSLAAHYGYTFGSGTRLTVV.

This clonotype occurred many times. The chain combines TRBV15 with TRBJ2-7; 10 bases line up with TRBD1. V shed 5 bases, J shed 3 bases, and the junction held 4 bases outside the gene matches. In germline, CDR1 is LNHNV, CDR2 YYDKDF (reference sequence). The CDR3 consists of 14 residues. The CDR3 DNA is TGTGCCACCAGCTCTTGGGACAGGGGCTACGAGCAGTACTTC. Encoded protein: CATSSWDRGYEQYF.

The sample holds a few counts of this clonotype. The J gene is TRBJ2-2, the V gene TRBV6-2 or TRBV6-3, with D unresolved. The germline gives CDR1 MNHEY, CDR2 SVGEGT. This CDR3 spans 14 amino acids. V gave up 4 bases and J gave up 3 bases, with 9 bases separating them. This chain's CDR3 is CASSSPSHTGELFF. Here the CDR3 DNA reads TGTGCCAGCAGTTCCCCGTCGCACACCGGGGAGCTGTTTTTT.

The chain employs TRBV29-1 and TRBJ1-5, with TRBD1 identical over 7 bases. The CDR3 is made up of 13 amino acids. Germline V gene data show CDR1 as SQVTM and CDR2 as ANQGSEA. Trimming took 4 bases from V and 5 from J; bases not matched to a gene: 5. The CDR3 bases are TGCAGCGTTGCGGTCGACAGGGATCAGCCCCAGCATTTT. Amino acids: CSVAVDRDQPQHF.

In its sample, this clonotype was seen once. Since the CDR3 does not end with the conserved phenylalanine or tryptophan, this likely comes from a read error. The V and J genes are TRBV20-1 and TRBJ1-1; no firm D call. V was trimmed by 5 bases and J by 0 bases, leaving 13 bases between them. The germline V gene has CDR1 DFQATT and CDR2 SNEGSKA (reference sequence). CDR3 length equals 14 residues. This CDR3 is CSASPGFMNTEAFS. Here the CDR3 DNA reads TGCAGTGCTTCCCCAGGTTTCATGAACACTGAAGCTTTCTCT.

There are many counts of this clonotype. The chain has TRBV19 and TRBJ1-5, with TRBD1 identical over 8 bases. The CDR3 consists of 13 residues. V shed 6 bases and J 7 bases; nucleotides not matched to a gene: 5. CDR1 is LNHDA, CDR2 SQIVND, per germline (reference sequence). CDR3 in amino acids: CASSGQGAQPQHF. In DNA form, the CDR3 reads TGTGCCAGTAGCGGGCAGGGGGCCCAGCCCCAGCATTTT.

This clonotype was counted many times. This chain links TRBV10-2 with TRBJ1-1; D is possibly TRBD1 (6 bases). In germline, CDR1 is WSHSY, CDR2 SAAADI. V was clipped by 6 bases and J by 2 bases, with 16 bases between them. The CDR3 spans 15 residues. The CDR3: CASSHPRGVNTEAFF. As DNA, the CDR3 is TGCGCCAGCAGCCATCCCAGGGGAGTCAACACTGAAGCTTTCTTT.

This rearrangement joins TRBV30 to TRBJ2-2, with D hard to call. V was pared by 1 base and J by 8 bases, with 11 bases between. Germline CDR1 and CDR2: GTSNPN and SVGIG (reference sequence). The length of the CDR3 is 13 residues. The CDR3 loop is CAWSDTRSGELFF. In nucleotides, the CDR3 is TGTGCCTGGAGTGATACTCGATCAGGGGAGCTGTTTTTT.

This clonotype has more than one count but fewer than ten. The chain recombines TRBV5-1 with TRBJ1-6; D is possibly TRBD1 (5 bases). V shed 3 bases and J shed 4 bases, with 11 bases lying between them. The CDR3 consists of 15 residues. Germline CDR1 reads SGHRS; CDR2 reads YFSETQ. Here the CDR3 reads CASSSSPGYNSPLHF. CDR3 in DNA: TGCGCCAGCAGCTCCTCACCAGGGTATAATTCACCCCTCCACTTT.

This clonotype was recorded at least ten times. V is TRBV7-2 and J is TRBJ2-7; 8 bases map to TRBD1. The ends lost 0 bases at V and 2 bases at J; junction bases unmatched: 3. Germline V gives CDR1 SGHTA, CDR2 FQGNSA. The CDR3 loop spans 15 amino acids. The CDR3 region has the DNA TGTGCCAGCAGCTTAGCGGGACAGGAGACCTACGAGCAGTACTTC. It translates to CASSLAGQETYEQYF.

Only a few counts were recorded for this clonotype. V is TRBV7-2 and J is TRBJ2-5; TRBD1 matches 10 bases. The CDR3 runs 15 residues. Losses at the gene ends were 5 bases for V and 2 bases for J; bases not matched to a gene: 5. The germline CDR1 and CDR2 sequences are SGHTA and FQGNSA. CDR3 residues: CASSTPGQGQETQYF. For the CDR3, the DNA is TGTGCCAGCAGCACGCCGGGACAGGGGCAAGAGACCCAGTACTTC.

This clonotype was found many times. The genes are TRBV7-2 and TRBJ2-2; D remains unclear. The CDR3 has 12 residues. Germline CDR1 SGHTA, CDR2 FQGNSA. Trimming shortened V by 1 base and J by 8 bases, and 5 bases separated the two germline ends. Here the CDR3 DNA reads TGTGCCAGCAGCTTAGTAACTGGGGAGCTGTTTTTT. This sequence encodes CASSLVTGELFF.

This chain connects TRBV29-1 to TRBJ1-4, with TRBD1 matching over 8 bases. The germline V gene encodes CDR1 SQVTM and CDR2 ANQGSEA. The V and J ends lost 4 bases and 8 bases, in that order; junction bases with no gene match: 9. The length of the CDR3 is 14 residues. CDR3 loop: CSVVLDRAGEKLFF. The DNA for the CDR3 is TGCAGCGTTGTATTGGACAGGGCTGGGGAAAAACTGTTTTTT.

This clonotype was seen many times. The CDR3 sequence is CASSLDPRGMGANVLTF. Here the CDR3 DNA reads TGTGCCAGCAGCTTAGATCCCAGAGGGATGGGGGCCAACGTCCTGACTTTC. The rearrangement joins TRBV7-2 to TRBJ2-6; tentative D call: TRBD2 (5 bases). V lost 1 base, J lost 4 bases, and 14 bases lay in between. Germline values: CDR1 SGHTA, CDR2 FQGNSA. There are 17 residues in the CDR3.

Concerning this clonotype: A read error may produce the germline difference seen at one junction end. The V call is TRBV7-2, the J call TRBJ1-5; 7 positions agree with TRBD1. The CDR3 totals 14 residues. CDR1 is SGHTA and CDR2 is FQGNSA in the germline V gene. CDR3 DNA: TGTGCCAGCAGCAGTTGGGACAGCATTCAGCCCCAGCATTTT. Translated: CASSSWDSIQPQHF.

This clonotype was detected a few times. The V call is TRBV28, the J call TRBJ2-7, with a weak D call TRBD2 (6 bases). Trimming took off 8 bases at V and 1 base at J, with 15 bases between the two ends. The V gene's germline CDR1 is MDHEN and CDR2 SYDVKM. This CDR3 contains 14 residues. CDR3 nucleotide sequence: TGTGCCAGCGGGACGGGGGTTCTGTCCTACGAGCAGTACTTC. It specifies CASGTGVLSYEQYF.